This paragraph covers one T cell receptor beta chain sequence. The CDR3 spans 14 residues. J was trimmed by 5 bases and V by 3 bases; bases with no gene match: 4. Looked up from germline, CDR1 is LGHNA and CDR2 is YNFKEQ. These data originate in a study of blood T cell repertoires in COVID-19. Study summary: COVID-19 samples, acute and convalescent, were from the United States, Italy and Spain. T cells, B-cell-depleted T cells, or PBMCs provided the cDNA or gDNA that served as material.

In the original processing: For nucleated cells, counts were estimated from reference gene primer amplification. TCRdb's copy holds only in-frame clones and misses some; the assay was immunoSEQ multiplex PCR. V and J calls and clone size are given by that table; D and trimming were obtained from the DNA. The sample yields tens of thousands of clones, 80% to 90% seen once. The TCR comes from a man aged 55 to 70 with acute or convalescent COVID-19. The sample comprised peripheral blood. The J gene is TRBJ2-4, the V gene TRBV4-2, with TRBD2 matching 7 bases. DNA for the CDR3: TGTGCCAGCAGCCAGGTACTAGCGCAAAACATTCAGTACTTC. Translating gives CASSQVLAQNIQYF.